This paragraph reports one T cell receptor beta chain. Losses at the gene ends were 3 bases for V and 4 bases for J; bases not matched to a gene: 6. Germline V gives CDR1 SGHRS, CDR2 YFSETQ. This CDR3 is 14 amino acids long. The entry originates in a study of T cell clonotyping in hematopoietic cell transplantation. Study context: Pretransplant recipient samples were taken after cytoreduction.

Time point here: recipient sample about 28 days before transplant, after cytoreduction. Samples: about 28 days before transplant, then days 30, 100 and 180 after. TCRdb's table, derived via immunoSEQ multiplex PCR, lists solely in-frame clones and lacks some. The table lists tens of thousands of clones, less than 96% of them singletons. This clonotype was obtained from a woman in her forties or fifties with acute myeloid leukemia. Some clones in this sample may be carry-over from other donors' samples. The chain recombines TRBV5-1 with TRBJ1-1; TRBD1 matches 7 bases. The sequences come from peripheral blood mononuclear cells, collected before stem cell transplant. Here the CDR3 reads CASSSQQGTTEAFF. The CDR3 DNA sequence: TGCGCCAGCAGCTCACAACAGGGGACCACTGAAGCTTTCTTT.